The rows below give T cell receptor beta chains drawn from one sample of a study of long-term antiretroviral therapy in people with HIV. TCRdb's table, derived via immunoSEQ multiplex PCR, lists solely in-frame clones and lacks some. This table holds some 28,000 clones, just under 95% found once. The sample consisted of unsorted PBMCs, taken 5.3 years after starting antiretroviral therapy. The receptor source for this set is a man in his fifties with HIV. Each CDR3 is given with its conserved first and last residue. D genes are given only for firm matches. Clone sizes are given selectively: once, few, many, or a class where the clone is expanded.

TRBV7-3	NA	TRBJ2-6	NA	CASSLGGGPNVLTF	TGTGCCAGCAGCTTAGGGGGGGGGCCCAACGTCCTGACTTTC
TRBV5-1	NA	TRBJ2-6	NA	CASSDKSGANVLTF	TGCGCCAGCAGTGACAAATCTGGGGCCAACGTCCTGACTTTC
TRBV7-7	NA	TRBJ2-1	TRBD1	CASSSPGQGNEQFF	TGTGCCAGCAGCTCACCGGGACAGGGCAATGAGCAGTTCTTC
TRBV5-4	NA	TRBJ2-7	TRBD2	CASSRAGGKSYEQYF	TGTGCCAGCAGCCGAGCGGGGGGGAAATCCTACGAGCAGTACTTC
TRBV6-5	NA	TRBJ1-4	NA	CASRSLHEKLFF	TGTGCCAGCAGGAGTCTGCATGAAAAACTGTTTTTT
TRBV4-1	NA	TRBJ1-5	TRBD1	CASSPTPGTGYQPQHF	TGCGCCAGCAGCCCCACCCCCGGGACAGGTTATCAGCCCCAGCATTTT
TRBV5-4	NA	TRBJ1-2	TRBD1	CASSLVGQGARNGYTF	TGTGCCAGCAGCTTGGTGGGACAGGGGGCTCGTAATGGCTACACCTTC
TRBV4-1	NA	TRBJ2-1	NA	CASSQALGNEQFF	TGCGCCAGCAGCCAAGCTCTCGGCAATGAGCAGTTCTTC
TRBV10-3	NA	TRBJ1-2	NA	CAISELGDYGYTF	TGTGCCATCAGTGAGTTGGGGGACTATGGCTACACCTTC
TRBV19	once	TRBJ1-1	NA	CASQGTEAGNTEAFF	TGTGCCAGTCAGGGGACGGAGGCTGGGAACACTGAAGCTTTCTTT
TRBV5-1	NA	TRBJ2-3	NA	CASSLNGRGSTDTQYF	TGCGCCAGCAGCTTGAACGGGCGGGGAAGCACAGATACGCAGTATTTT
TRBV6-5	NA	TRBJ1-6	NA	CASRTGRENSPLHF	TGTGCCAGCAGAACAGGGCGCGAAAATTCACCCCTCCACTTT
TRBV15	NA	TRBJ1-1	NA	CATSRESPWTVETEAFF	TGTGCCACCAGCAGAGAGTCTCCCTGGACAGTAGAGACTGAAGCTTTCTTT
TRBV10-1	NA	TRBJ2-2	NA	CASSSGPTNTGELFF	TGCGCCAGCAGTTCGGGACCCACGAACACCGGGGAGCTGTTTTTT
TRBV7-2	NA	TRBJ2-1	TRBD2	CASRLLTSGGAYNEQFF	TGTGCCAGCAGGTTGCTTACTAGCGGGGGGGCCTACAATGAGCAGTTCTTC
TRBV29-1	NA	TRBJ2-7	NA	CSVGRVPYEQYF	TGCAGCGTTGGCAGGGTCCCCTACGAGCAGTACTTC
TRBV7-9	NA	TRBJ1-4	NA	CASTGPGEKLFF	TGTGCCAGCACAGGCCCAGGGGAAAAACTGTTTTTT
TRBV28	NA	TRBJ2-2	NA	CASSLQVDTGELFF	TGTGCCAGCAGTTTACAGGTAGACACCGGGGAGCTGTTTTTT
TRBV5-8	once	TRBJ1-1	NA	CASNPSQGRINTEAFF	TGTGCCAGCAACCCAAGTCAGGGGCGCATCAACACTGAAGCTTTCTTT
TRBV5-4	NA	TRBJ1-5	NA	CASSSQPGQISQPQHF	TGTGCCAGCAGCTCGCAGCCGGGACAAATCAGTCAGCCCCAGCATTTT
TRBV29-1	NA	TRBJ2-7	TRBD1	CSADRVHEQYF	TGCAGCGCCGACAGGGTCCACGAGCAGTACTTC
TRBV6-6	NA	TRBJ2-3	NA	CASSAIRTDTQYF	TGTGCCAGCAGTGCGATCCGCACAGATACGCAGTATTTT
TRBV7-8	NA	TRBJ2-2	NA	CASSTGNTGELFF	TGTGCCAGCAGCACAGGGAACACCGGGGAGCTGTTTTTT
TRBV30	once	TRBJ1-1	NA	CASTYRGPTEAFF	TGTGCCTCAACGTACCGGGGGCCCACTGAAGCTTTCTTT